This T cell receptor (beta chain) was sequenced during a study of cytotoxic CD8 clonotypes in ibrutinib-treated CLL (dated by TCRdb to about 2021). With respect to the entire study: In this cohort, approximately 14 patients were treatment-naive and about a dozen were relapsed/refractory, while around 17 had unmutated IGHV. Partial responses were observed in about 25 patients and complete responses in 2; after a median follow-up of around 68 months, remission was maintained in 15 or so patients and progression was observed in some twelve. The response samples were drawn at a median of around eleven months into treatment, with a range of about 6 to 40 months. An average of approximately 260,000 productive templates and some 100,000 productive rearrangements was obtained per sample. Of the 70 to 100 people in the trial, about two dozen had longitudinal samples available. Cryopreserved peripheral blood mononuclear cells were collected at three points: before therapy, at response, and at either sustained remission or disease progression. Every sample from remission and from progressive disease was obtained while the patients were still on ibrutinib.

Overall results and qualifications from the work: An increase in clonality was observed at ibrutinib response, with clonality remaining stable during sustained remission and falling back toward baseline at progression. Sustained-remission and progressing patients did not have matched sampling times, and lymph node repertoires were not examined. Public clonotypes were rare and either shrank or stayed stable during treatment, and the rise in clonality at ibrutinib response reflected expansion of private clonotypes. Baseline clonality exceeded that of age-matched healthy donors and correlated strongly with circulating CD8+ T-cell counts.

Roughly 2 micrograms of genomic DNA were extracted from cryopreserved PBMCs for TCR beta library preparation. Longitudinal blood samples from CLL patients on ibrutinib monotherapy were analyzed using high-throughput TCR beta sequencing. The patients were enrolled in a single-center, open-label phase 2 trial of ibrutinib monotherapy. The V and J ends are trimmed by 3 bases and 1 base, leaving 12 bases between them. Counted from cysteine to phenylalanine, this CDR3 has 15 amino acids. Here the CDR3 DNA is all that survives: 45 bases in frame from base 1. CDR1 is given as SGHDN and CDR2 as FVKESK, both from the germline V gene. Remarks on this clone: Which antigen it targets is not known. No much larger clonotype is one base removed from it; base qualities were not supplied.

Each clonotype received, on average, about 10x coverage in deep resolution sequencing performed on a MiSeq, where the target depth lay between 1 in 1 million and 1 in 200,000 T cells. The immunoSEQ hsTCRB Kit was used to generate the TCR beta libraries. Concerning the study's data processing: Data were analyzed with ImmunoSEQ Data Assistant and ImmunoSEQ Analyzer, with V, D and J genes assigned per IMGT definitions. Clonality, which ranges from 0 to 1, was calculated as one minus the normalized Shannon entropy of productive rearrangement frequencies. Only overrepresented clonotypes making up at least 0.05% of each patient's repertoire were included in the public clonotype analysis. Some twelve repertoires from age-matched healthy donors, obtained from immuneACCESS, served as clonality controls. TCRdb re-hosts the immuneACCESS table, in-frame sequences only. Its copies lack some clones; in the studies checked, an unresolved V gene accounts for under half of them, and the cause for the rest is not known. From that table come the V and J calls and clone size; the DNA was used to work out D and trimming. Within this sample are about 140,000 clones, with 80% of them counted one time only. The ten biggest clones cover 7.5% to 9% of the sample.

The sequence was collected from a human donor with chronic lymphocytic leukemia. Sequenced here: PBMCs, sampled after 36 months of ibrutinib treatment. Here the chain combines TRBV14 and TRBJ2-5; the best D guess is TRBD1, with 5 bases matching. The sequenced DNA: TGTGCCAGCAGCCATATAAAGGGGTTCCAAGAGACCCAGTACTTC. This sequence encodes CASSHIKGFQETQYF. The entire variable domain, with the stretches around the CDR3 drawn from the reference TRBV14 and TRBJ2-5 proteins, is EAGVTQFPSHSVIEKGQTVTLRCDPISGHDNLYWYRRVMGKEIKFLLHFVKESKQDESGMPNNRFLAERTGGTYSTLKVQPAELEDSGVYFCASSHIKGFQETQYFGPGTRLLVL.